What follows is one TCR beta chain and its context. The antigen is not known. This sample is part of a study of cytomegalovirus exposure and HLA in healthy donors. General study results and limits: In a later analysis, most CMV-associated TCR beta chains appeared HLA-restricted.

The germline CDR1 and CDR2 sequences are SQVTM and ANQGSEA. The CDR3 length is 13 residues. Trimming left V 6 bases short and J 3 bases short, with 12 bases between. Vbeta (60) and Jbeta (13) primers were used in the PCR. Clones were read by immunoSEQ multiplex PCR, and TCRdb kept only the in-frame ones, dropping some. The sample comprises about 59,000 clones, 75% to 85% of which are singletons, and more than 1.5% rests with the top ten. The sequenced sample was PBMCs. This chain joins TRBV29-1 and TRBJ2-1, with D perhaps matching TRBD2 (5 bases). This clonotype was obtained from a human donor in good health. This CDR3 reads CSVQRADYNEQFF. CDR3 nucleotide sequence: TGCAGCGTCCAAAGAGCGGACTACAATGAGCAGTTCTTC.